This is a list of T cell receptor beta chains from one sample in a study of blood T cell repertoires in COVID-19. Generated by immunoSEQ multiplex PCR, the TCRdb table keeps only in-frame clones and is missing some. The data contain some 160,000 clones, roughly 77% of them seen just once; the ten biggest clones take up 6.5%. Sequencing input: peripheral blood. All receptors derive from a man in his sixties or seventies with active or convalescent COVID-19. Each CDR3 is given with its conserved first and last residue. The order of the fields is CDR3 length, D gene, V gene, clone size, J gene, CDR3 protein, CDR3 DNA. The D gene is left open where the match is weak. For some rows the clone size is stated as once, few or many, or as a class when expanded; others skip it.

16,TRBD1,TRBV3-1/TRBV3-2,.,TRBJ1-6,CASRPGTGPFNSPLHF,TGTGCCAGCAGGCCGGGGACAGGGCCGTTTAATTCACCCCTCCACTTT
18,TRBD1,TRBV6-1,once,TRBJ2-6,CASSEARGQGAGANVLTF,TGTGCCAGCAGTGAAGCTCGGGGACAGGGGGCTGGGGCCAACGTCCTGACTTTC
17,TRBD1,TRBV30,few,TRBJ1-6,CAWREPEGQGDNSPLHF,TGTGCCTGGAGGGAACCGGAGGGACAGGGGGATAATTCACCCCTCCACTTT
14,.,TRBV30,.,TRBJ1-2,CAWSIAGWNYGYTF,TGTGCCTGGAGTATAGCAGGGTGGAACTATGGCTACACCTTC
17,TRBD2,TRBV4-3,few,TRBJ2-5,CASSQDLRGAWGETQYF,TGCGCCAGCAGCCAAGATTTGCGGGGGGCGTGGGGAGAGACCCAGTACTTC
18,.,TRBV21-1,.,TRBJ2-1,CASSNVWWRGDSYNEQFF,TGTGCCAGCAGCAACGTCTGGTGGCGGGGAGACTCCTACAATGAGCAGTTCTTC
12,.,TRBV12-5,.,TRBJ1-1,CASGLDSHEAFF,TGTGCTAGTGGTTTGGATTCACATGAAGCTTTCTTT
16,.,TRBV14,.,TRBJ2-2,CASSPPGVADTGELFF,TGTGCCAGCAGCCCCCCTGGGGTAGCGGACACCGGGGAGCTGTTTTTT
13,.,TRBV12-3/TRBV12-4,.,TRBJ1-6,CASSFSGNSPLHF,TGTGCCAGCAGTTTCAGCGGGAATTCACCCCTCCACTTT
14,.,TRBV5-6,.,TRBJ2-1,CASSLASMRNEQFF,TGTGCCAGCAGCTTGGCCTCCATGAGGAATGAGCAGTTCTTC
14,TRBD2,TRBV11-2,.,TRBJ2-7,CASSLVSGSNKQYF,TGTGCCAGCAGCTTGGTTAGCGGGAGTAATAAGCAGTACTTC
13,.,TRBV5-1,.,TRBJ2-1,CASSQGSHNEQFF,TGCGCCAGCAGCCAAGGGAGCCACAATGAGCAGTTCTTC
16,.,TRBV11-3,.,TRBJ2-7,CASSLGLVADLEKQYF,TGTGCCAGCAGCTTAGGACTAGTAGCGGACCTTGAAAAGCAGTACTTC
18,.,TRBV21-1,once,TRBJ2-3,CASSKVKCGRDPTDTQYF,TGTGCCAGCAGCAAAGTAAAGTGCGGGAGGGACCCCACAGATACGCAGTATTTT
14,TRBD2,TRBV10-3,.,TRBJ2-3,CAIRSSGVTDTQYF,TGTGCCATCAGGTCGAGCGGGGTAACAGATACGCAGTATTTT
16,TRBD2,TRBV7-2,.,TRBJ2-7,CASSFGLAGASYEQYF,TGTGCCAGCAGCTTTGGACTAGCGGGTGCCTCCTACGAGCAGTACTTC
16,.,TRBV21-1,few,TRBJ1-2,CASSNHRQGVDYGYTF,TGTGCCAGCAGCAACCACCGTCAGGGGGTGGACTATGGCTACACCTTC
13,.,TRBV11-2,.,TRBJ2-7,CASSSGLIYEQYF,TGTGCCAGCAGCTCGGGACTGATCTACGAGCAGTACTTC
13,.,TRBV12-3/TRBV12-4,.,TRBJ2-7,CASSFLGGGEQYF,TGTGCCAGCAGTTTTTTGGGGGGAGGCGAGCAGTACTTC
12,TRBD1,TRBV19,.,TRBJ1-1,CESSRGDTEAFF,TGTGAATCCTCCAGGGGGGACACTGAAGCTTTCTTT